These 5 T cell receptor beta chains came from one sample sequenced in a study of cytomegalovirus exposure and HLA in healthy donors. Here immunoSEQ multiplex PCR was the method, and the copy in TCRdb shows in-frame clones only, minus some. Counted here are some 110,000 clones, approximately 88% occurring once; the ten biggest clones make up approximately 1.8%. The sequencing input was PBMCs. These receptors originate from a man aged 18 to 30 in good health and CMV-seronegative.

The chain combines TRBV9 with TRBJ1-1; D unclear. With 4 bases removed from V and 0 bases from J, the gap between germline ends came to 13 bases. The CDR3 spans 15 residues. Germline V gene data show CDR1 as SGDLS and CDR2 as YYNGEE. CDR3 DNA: TGTGCCAGCAGCCCGCGAGACACCTTGAACACTGAAGCTTTCTTT. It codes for CASSPRDTLNTEAFF.

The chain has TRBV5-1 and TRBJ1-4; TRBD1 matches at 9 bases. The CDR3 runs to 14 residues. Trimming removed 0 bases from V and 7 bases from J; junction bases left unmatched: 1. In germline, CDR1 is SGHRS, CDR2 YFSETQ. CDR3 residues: CASSLDRGPEKLFF. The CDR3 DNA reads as TGCGCCAGCAGCTTGGACAGGGGGCCTGAAAAACTGTTTTTT.

This chain's CDR3 is CASSVGGRAGEQFF. CDR3 in DNA: TGTGCCAGCAGCGTAGGGGGCAGGGCAGGTGAGCAGTTCTTC. The J gene is TRBJ2-1, the V gene TRBV9, with a possible D match to TRBD1 (5 bases). CDR1 is SGDLS, CDR2 YYNGEE, per germline. V was shortened by 0 bases and J by 9 bases, with 13 bases between the two germline ends. There are 14 residues in the CDR3.

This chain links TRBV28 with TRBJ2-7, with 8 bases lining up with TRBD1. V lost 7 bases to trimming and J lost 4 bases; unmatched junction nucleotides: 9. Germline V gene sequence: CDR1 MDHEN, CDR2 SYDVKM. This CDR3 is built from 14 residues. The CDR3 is CASIQDRAPYEQYF. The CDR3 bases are TGTGCCAGCATCCAGGACAGGGCGCCGTACGAGCAGTACTTC.

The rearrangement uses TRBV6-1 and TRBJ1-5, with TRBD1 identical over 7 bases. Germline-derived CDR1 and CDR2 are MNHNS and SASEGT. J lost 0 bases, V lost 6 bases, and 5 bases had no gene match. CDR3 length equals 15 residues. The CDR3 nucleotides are TGTGCCAGCAGCCAAGGGACAGTTAGCAATCAGCCCCAGCATTTT. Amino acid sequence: CASSQGTVSNQPQHF.